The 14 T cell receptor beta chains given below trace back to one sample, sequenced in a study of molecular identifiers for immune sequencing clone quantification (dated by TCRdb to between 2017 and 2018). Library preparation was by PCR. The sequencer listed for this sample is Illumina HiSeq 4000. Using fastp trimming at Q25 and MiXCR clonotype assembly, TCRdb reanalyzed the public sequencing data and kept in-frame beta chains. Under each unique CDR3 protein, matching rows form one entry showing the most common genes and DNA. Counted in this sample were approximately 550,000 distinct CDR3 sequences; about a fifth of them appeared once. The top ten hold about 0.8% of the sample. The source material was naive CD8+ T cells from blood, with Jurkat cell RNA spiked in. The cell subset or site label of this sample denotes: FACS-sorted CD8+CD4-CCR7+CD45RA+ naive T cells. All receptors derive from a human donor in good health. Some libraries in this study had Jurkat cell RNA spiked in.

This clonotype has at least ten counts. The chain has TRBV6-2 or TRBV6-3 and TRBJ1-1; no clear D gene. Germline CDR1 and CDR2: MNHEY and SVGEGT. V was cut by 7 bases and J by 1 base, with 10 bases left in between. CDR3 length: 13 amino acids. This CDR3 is CASKVGPNTEAFF. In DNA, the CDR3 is TGTGCCAGCAAGGTGGGTCCGAACACTGAAGCTTTCTTT.

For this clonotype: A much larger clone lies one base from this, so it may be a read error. The CDR3 loop is CASSLGSGGTYSTNTQYF. The CDR3 DNA reads as TGTGCCAGCAGCTTAGGTAGCGGGGGGACCTATTCCACAAATACGCAGTATTTT. The V call is TRBV7-6, the J call TRBJ2-3; 10 nucleotides line up with TRBD2. This CDR3 is 18 amino acids long. Germline loops: CDR1 SGHVS, CDR2 FNYEAQ.

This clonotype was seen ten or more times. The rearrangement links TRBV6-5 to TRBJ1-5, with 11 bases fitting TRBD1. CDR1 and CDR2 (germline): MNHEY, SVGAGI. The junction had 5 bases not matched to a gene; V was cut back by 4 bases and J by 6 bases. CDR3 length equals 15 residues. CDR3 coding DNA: TGTGCCAGCAGTTCAGGACAGGGGGCCGGTCAGCCCCAGCATTTT. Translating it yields CASSSGQGAGQPQHF.

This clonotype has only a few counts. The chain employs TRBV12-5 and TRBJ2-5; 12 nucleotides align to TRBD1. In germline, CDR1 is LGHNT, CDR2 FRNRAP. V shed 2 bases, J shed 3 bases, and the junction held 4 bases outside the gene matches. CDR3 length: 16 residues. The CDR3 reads CASGLPGTGGEETQYF. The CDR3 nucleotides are TGTGCTAGTGGTTTGCCCGGGACAGGGGGCGAAGAGACCCAGTACTTC.

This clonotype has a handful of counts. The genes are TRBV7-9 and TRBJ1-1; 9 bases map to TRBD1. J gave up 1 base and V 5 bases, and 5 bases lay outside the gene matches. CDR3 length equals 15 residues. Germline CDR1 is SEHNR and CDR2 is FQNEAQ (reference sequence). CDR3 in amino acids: CASSPPTGGNTEAFF. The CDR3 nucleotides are TGTGCCAGCAGCCCACCGACAGGGGGGAACACTGAAGCTTTCTTT.

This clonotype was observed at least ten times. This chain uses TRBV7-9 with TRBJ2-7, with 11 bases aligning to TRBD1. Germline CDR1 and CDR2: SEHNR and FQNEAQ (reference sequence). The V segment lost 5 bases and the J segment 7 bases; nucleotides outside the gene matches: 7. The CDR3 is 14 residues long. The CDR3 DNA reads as TGTGCCAGCAGCGGCGCCGGGACAGGGGGAGAGCAGTACTTC. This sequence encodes CASSGAGTGGEQYF.

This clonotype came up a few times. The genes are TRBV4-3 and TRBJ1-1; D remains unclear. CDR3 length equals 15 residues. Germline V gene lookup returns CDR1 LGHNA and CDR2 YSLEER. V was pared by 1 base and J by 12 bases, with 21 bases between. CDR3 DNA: TGCGCCAGCAGCCAAGGACCACAGACCCCCCCGTTGACTTTCTTT. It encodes CASSQGPQTPPLTFF.

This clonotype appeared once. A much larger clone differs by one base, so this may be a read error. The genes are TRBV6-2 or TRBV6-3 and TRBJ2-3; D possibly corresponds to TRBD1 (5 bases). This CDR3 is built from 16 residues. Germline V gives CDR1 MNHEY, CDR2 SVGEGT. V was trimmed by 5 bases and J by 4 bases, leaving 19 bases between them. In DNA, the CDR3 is TGTGCCAGCAGTCCTAATTGGGGCAGGGAATCAGATACGCAGTATTTT. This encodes CASSPNWGRESDTQYF.

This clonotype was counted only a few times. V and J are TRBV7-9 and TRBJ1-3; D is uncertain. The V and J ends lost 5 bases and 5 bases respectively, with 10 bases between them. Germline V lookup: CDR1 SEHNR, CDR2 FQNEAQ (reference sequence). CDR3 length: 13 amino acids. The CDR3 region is CASSIPRRNTIYF. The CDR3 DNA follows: TGTGCCAGCAGCATCCCTCGGAGAAACACCATATATTTT.

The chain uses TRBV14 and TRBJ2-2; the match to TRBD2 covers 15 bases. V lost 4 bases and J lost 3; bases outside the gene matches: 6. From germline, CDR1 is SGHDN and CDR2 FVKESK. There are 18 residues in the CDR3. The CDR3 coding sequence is TGTGCCAGCAGCCTCCGGACTAGCGGGAGGGCCCACACCGGGGAGCTGTTTTTT. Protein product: CASSLRTSGRAHTGELFF.

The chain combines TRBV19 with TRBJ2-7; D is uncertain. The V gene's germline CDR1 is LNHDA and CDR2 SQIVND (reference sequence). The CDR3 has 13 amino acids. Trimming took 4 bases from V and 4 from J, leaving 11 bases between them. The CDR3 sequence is CASSTSRGYEQYF. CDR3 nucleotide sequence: TGTGCCAGTAGTACGTCACGTGGATACGAGCAGTACTTC.

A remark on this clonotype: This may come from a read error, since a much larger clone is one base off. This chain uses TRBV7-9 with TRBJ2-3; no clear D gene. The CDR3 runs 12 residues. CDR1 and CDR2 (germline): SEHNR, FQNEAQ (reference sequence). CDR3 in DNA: TGTGCCAGCAGCTTAGATGGAGATACGCGGTATTTT. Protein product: CASSLDGDTRYF.

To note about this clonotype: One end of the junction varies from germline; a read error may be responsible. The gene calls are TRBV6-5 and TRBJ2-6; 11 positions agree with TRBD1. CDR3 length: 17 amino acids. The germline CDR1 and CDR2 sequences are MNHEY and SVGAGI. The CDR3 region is CTSSLGQGAYGANVLTF. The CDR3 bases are TGTACCAGCAGCCTAGGACAGGGGGCGTATGGGGCCAACGTCCTGACTTTC.

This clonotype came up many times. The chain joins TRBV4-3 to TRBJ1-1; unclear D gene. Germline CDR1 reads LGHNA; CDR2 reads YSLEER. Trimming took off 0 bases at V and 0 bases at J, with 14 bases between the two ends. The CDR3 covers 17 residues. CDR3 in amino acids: CASSQDFLEGLNTEAFF. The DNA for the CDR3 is TGCGCCAGCAGCCAAGATTTTTTGGAGGGATTGAACACTGAAGCTTTCTTT.